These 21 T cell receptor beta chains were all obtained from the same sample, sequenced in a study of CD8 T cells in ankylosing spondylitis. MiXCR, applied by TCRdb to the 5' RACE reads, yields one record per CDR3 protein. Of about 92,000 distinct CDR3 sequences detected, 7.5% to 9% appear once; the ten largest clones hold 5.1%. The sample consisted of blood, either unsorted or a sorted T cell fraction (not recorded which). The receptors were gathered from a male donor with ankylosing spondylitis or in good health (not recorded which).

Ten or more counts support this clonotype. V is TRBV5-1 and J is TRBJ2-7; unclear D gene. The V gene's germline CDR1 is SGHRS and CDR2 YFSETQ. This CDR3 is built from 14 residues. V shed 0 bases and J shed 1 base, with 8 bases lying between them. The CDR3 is CASSLDPTSYEQYF. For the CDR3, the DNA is TGCGCCAGCAGCTTGGATCCCACGTCCTACGAGCAGTACTTC.

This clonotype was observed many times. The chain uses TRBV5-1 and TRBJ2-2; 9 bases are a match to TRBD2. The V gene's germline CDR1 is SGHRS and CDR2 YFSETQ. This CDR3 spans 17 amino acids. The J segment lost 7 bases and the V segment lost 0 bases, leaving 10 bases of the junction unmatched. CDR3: CASSLDVRGGVNGELFF. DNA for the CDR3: TGCGCCAGCAGCTTGGATGTCCGCGGGGGGGTTAACGGGGAGCTGTTTTTT.

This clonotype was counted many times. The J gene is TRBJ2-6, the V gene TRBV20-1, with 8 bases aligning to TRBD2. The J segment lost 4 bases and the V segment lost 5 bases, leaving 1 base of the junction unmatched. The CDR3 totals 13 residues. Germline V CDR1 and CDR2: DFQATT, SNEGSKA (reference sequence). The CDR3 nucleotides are TGCAGTGCTCGACTAGCGGGGGCCAACGTCCTGACTTTC. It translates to CSARLAGANVLTF.

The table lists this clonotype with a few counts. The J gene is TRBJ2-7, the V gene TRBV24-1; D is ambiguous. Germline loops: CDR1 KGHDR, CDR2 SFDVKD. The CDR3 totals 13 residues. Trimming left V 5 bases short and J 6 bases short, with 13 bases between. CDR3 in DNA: TGTGCCACCAGTGCCACTTCTAGAAGCGAGCAGTACTTC. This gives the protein CATSATSRSEQYF.

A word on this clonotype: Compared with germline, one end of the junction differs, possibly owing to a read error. The CDR3 loop reads CASSSGPTYAQYF. The CDR3 region has the DNA TGTGCCAGTAGTTCGGGACCAACCTACGCGCAGTACTTC. The V and J genes are TRBV19 and TRBJ2-7, with D perhaps being TRBD1 or TRBD2 (5 bases each). The V gene's germline CDR1 is LNHDA and CDR2 SQIVND (reference sequence). The CDR3 has 13 amino acids.

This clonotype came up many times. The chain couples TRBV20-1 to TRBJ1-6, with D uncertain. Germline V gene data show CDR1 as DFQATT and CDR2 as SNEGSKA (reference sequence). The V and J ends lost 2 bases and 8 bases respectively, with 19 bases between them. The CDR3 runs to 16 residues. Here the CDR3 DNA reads TGCAGTGCTAGATCCACTTCGCTTTTTGGAGATTCACCCCTCCACTTT. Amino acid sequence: CSARSTSLFGDSPLHF.

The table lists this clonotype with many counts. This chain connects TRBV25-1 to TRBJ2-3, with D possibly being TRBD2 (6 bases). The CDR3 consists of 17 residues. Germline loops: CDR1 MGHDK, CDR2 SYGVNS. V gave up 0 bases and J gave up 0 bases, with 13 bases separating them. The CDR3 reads CASSEYGLSRSTDTQYF. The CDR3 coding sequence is TGTGCCAGCAGTGAATACGGACTATCCCGTAGCACAGATACGCAGTATTTT.

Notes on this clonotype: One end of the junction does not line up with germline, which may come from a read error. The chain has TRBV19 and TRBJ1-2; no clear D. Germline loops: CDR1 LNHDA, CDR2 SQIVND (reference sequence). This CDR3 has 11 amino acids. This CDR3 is CASTSWAEYFF. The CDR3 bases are TGTGCCAGTACCTCCTGGGCAGAATACTTCTTC.

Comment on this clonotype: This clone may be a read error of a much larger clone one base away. In DNA form, the CDR3 reads TGTGCCAGCAGCCTAACCATAGCAGATACGCAGTATTTT. Its translation: CASSLTIADTQYF. This chain links TRBV11-3 with TRBJ2-3; no clear D. Trimming left V 5 bases short and J 4 bases short, with 10 bases between. There are 13 residues in the CDR3. CDR1 and CDR2 from the germline V gene are SGHNT and YENEEA. Full variable domain (missing parts from reference TRBV11-3 and TRBJ2-3): EAGVVQSPRYKIIEKKQPVAFWCNPISGHNTLYWYLQNLGQGPELLIRYENEEAVDDSQLPKDRFSAERLKGVDSTLKIQPAELGDSAVYLCASSLTIADTQYFGPGTRLTVL.

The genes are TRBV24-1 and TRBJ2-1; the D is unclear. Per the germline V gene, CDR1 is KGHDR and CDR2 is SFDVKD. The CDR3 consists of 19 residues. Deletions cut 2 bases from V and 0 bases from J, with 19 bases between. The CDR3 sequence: CATSDSRSLSISSYNEQFF. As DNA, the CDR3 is TGTGCCACCAGTGATTCTAGGTCCCTCAGTATAAGCTCCTACAATGAGCAGTTCTTC.

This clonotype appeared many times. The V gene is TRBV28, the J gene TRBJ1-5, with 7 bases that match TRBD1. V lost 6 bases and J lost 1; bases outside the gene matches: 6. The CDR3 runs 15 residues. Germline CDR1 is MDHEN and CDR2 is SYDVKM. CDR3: CASSSDRASNQPQHF. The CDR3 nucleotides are TGTGCCAGCAGCTCCGACAGGGCAAGCAATCAGCCCCAGCATTTT.

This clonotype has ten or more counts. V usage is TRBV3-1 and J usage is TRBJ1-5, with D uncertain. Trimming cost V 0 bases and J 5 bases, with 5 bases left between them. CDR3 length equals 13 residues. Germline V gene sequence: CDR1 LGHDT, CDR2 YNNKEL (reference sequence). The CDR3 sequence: CASSQDLDQPQHF. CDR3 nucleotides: TGTGCCAGCAGCCAAGATCTGGATCAGCCCCAGCATTTT.

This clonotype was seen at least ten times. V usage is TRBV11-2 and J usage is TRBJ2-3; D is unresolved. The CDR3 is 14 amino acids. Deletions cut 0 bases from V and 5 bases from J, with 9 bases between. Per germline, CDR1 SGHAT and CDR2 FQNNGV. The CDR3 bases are TGTGCCAGCAGCTTAGATCTAGAAGGAGATACGCAGTATTTT. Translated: CASSLDLEGDTQYF.

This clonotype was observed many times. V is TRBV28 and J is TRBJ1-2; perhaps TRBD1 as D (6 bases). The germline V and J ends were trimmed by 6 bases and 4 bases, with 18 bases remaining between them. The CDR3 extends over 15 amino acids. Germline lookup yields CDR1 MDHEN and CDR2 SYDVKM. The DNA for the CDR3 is TGTGCCAGCAGCGGAGAGGGGGTACTCGTCTATGGCTACACCTTC. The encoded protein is CASSGEGVLVYGYTF.

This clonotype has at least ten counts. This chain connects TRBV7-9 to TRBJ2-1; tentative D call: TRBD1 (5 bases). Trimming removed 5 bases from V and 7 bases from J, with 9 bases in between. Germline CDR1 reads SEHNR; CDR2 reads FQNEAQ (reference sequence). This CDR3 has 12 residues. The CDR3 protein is CASSLYRNEQFF. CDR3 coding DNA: TGTGCCAGCAGCCTCTACAGGAATGAGCAGTTCTTC.

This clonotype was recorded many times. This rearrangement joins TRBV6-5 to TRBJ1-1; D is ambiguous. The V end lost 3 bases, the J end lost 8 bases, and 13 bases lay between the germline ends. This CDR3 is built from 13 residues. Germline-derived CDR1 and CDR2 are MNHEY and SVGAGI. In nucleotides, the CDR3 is TGTGCCAGCAGTTATCCGGGGTCGGTAGAAGCTTTCTTT. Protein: CASSYPGSVEAFF.

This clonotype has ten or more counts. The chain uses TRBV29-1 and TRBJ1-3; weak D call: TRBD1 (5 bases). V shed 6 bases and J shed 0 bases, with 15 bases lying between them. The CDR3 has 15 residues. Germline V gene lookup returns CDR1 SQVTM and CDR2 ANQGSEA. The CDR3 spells CSVLGPTGSGNTIYF. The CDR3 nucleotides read TGCAGCGTCCTGGGACCGACGGGCTCTGGAAACACCATATATTTT.

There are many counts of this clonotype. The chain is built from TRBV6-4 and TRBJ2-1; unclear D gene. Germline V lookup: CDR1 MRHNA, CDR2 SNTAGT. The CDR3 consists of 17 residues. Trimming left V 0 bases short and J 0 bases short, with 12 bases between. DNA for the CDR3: TGTGCCAGCAGTGACTCAGAAGGGCCAAGCTCCTACAATGAGCAGTTCTTC. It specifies CASSDSEGPSSYNEQFF.

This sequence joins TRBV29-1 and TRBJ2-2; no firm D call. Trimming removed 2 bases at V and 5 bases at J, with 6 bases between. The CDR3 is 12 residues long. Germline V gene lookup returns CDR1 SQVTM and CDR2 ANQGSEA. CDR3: CSVERATGELFF. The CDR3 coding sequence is TGCAGCGTTGAAAGGGCTACCGGGGAGCTGTTTTTT.

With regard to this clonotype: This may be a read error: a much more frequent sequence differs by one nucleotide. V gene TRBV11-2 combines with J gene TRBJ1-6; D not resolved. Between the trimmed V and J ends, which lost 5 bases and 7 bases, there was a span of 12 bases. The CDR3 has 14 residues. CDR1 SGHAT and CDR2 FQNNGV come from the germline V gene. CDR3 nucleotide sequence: TGTGCCAGCAGCCAGAGAGGCGAGAATTCACCCCTCCACTTT. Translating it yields CASSQRGENSPLHF.

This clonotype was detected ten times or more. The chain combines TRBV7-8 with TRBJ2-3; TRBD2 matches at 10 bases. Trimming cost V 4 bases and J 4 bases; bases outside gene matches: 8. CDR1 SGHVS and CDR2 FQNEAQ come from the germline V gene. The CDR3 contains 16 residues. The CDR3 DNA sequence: TGTGCCAGCAGCTCACGAGCGGGGGGGCGGGCAGATACGCAGTATTTT. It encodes CASSSRAGGRADTQYF.